This T cell receptor (beta chain) was observed in a study of beta chain features in type 1 diabetes (dated by TCRdb to the late 2010s). Notes on the research overall: No differences in mean age, gender distribution, total cell number or subset yield were found between patients and healthy donors. A total of 100 million to 140 million sorted cells were examined across all samples, and the number of cells per subset was strongly correlated with RNA yield. The study compared TCRB repertoires of sorted circulating CD4+ T cell subsets between recently diagnosed type 1 diabetes patients and matched healthy donors. Regulatory and stem cell-like memory subsets were obtained from only 8 patients and about eight healthy donors, while naive and central memory subsets were obtained from all 28 donors. What the research found in general, with its limitations: Type 1 diabetes patients showed a moderate but significant shortening of TCRB CDR3 length in all four CD4+ subsets. Because cDNA rather than genomic DNA was sequenced, highly expressing activated cells could have been over-represented, although no difference in activation and CD3 levels was found between groups. The naive, central memory and regulatory TCRB repertoires appeared to resemble one another more closely among patients than among healthy donors. Patients with type 1 diabetes made fewer insertions and deleted more nucleotides at VDJ recombination sites, implying thymic rearrangement abnormalities. PCR may preferentially amplify shorter templates, but because patient and control samples were amplified and corrected together, any resulting skew would affect both groups equally. Only small numbers of individuals were included in the HLA sub-analyses, which left unresolved whether HLA type had any influence on TCRB rearrangement.

In the germline V gene, CDR1 corresponds to SGHTA and CDR2 to FQGTGA. The trim is 5 bases for V and 4 bases for J, with a gap of 11 bases between the germline ends. Including cysteine and phenylalanine, the CDR3 has 13 amino acids. Only the CDR3 DNA stays, 39 bases, in frame from base 1. This clone was recorded once. No antigen is known for it. Base qualities are missing; no much larger clone stands one base away. The High Capacity cDNA Reverse Transcription Kit was used to reverse transcribe all of the isolated RNA, meaning that expressed TCRB transcripts were what got sequenced. Deep immunoSEQ sequencing was performed on naive, central memory and regulatory T cell samples, with an average of approximately 3.9 million total reads per sample. Sorted cells were lysed in RLT buffer, and RNA was extracted using DNase-treated RNeasy Micro or Mini kits according to cell number. To prevent cross-contamination, each cell subset was processed individually, whereas patient and healthy donor samples were processed jointly. The immunoSEQ multiplex PCR was used to amplify TCRB sequences from cDNA, yielding 87-bp fragments that span the CDR3 region. The amplicons were sequenced using the Illumina HiSeq platform. For the original study's pipeline: PCR bias was computationally corrected using synthetic template baselines, reads within Hamming distance 2 were collapsed, and singletons that could not be merged were discarded. Reads were aligned against IMGT to assign V, D and J genes, CDR3 length and insertions or deletions at six rearrangement sites. Within each subset, clonotype counts were normalized to sorted cell number, after which true diversity and Gini coefficients were computed with the tcR R package. Repertoire sharing was quantified using the overlap coefficient calculated on TCRB nucleotide sequences. Out-of-frame TCRB sequences from naive cells were analyzed as a proxy for the pre-selection repertoire. In TCRdb, the immuneACCESS table is reduced to in-frame sequences with V and J assigned. These tables do not hold every clone; where another copy was compared, an unresolved V gene accounts for under half, and the others remain unexplained. From that table come the V and J calls and clone size; the DNA was used to work out D and trimming. The table for this sample lists 200,000 to 300,000 clones; 20% of them were counted only once. The leading ten clones occupy 0.028% of the sample.

Each donor gave one peripheral blood draw, roughly 120 mL on average, collected into heparinised tubes. Using a panel that included CD45RO, CCR7, CD25, CD127, CD95 and CD27, naive, central memory, regulatory and stem cell-like memory CD4+ T cells were sorted on a BD FACSAria II. Every sorted population had a purity above 95%. PBMCs were isolated immediately by Lymphoprep density gradient centrifugation and stained directly without culture. So that batch effects would be minimized, each experiment stained and sorted samples in pairs, pairing one healthy donor with one patient. In this chain, TRBV7-3 is recombined with TRBJ1-2, with the D segment identity uncertain. This sequence was found in a woman in her forties with type 1 diabetes. The specimen was naive CD4+ T cells from blood. The sample's cell subset or site label, decoded: true naive CD4+ T cells. At the DNA level, the sequence is TGTGCCAGCAGCCCAGGCGCTTCCTATGGCTACACCTTC. Translated, it gives CASSPGASYGYTF.